Below, 9 T cell receptor beta chains from the same sample are listed, as sequenced in a study of PD-L1 blockade in urothelial cancer (dated by TCRdb to 2017 to 2019). The time point label of this sample denotes: peripheral blood 6 weeks after treatment start. Libraries came from the immunoSEQ multiplex PCR assay. This immuneACCESS table, as held by TCRdb, lists in-frame sequences with V and J called but not all clones. Of the missing ones, under half trace to an unresolved V gene in checked studies; the others have no known cause. The sample profile shows about 110,000 clones; approximately 89% of them were found once. The ten largest clones represent less than 4.5% of the sample. The material sequenced was PBMCs, taken around atezolizumab (anti-PD-L1) treatment. These receptors all come from a man aged 55 to 70 with urothelial cancer.

The genes are TRBV5-1 and TRBJ2-3; the match to TRBD2 covers 13 bases. Per the germline V gene, CDR1 is SGHRS and CDR2 is YFSETQ. Unmatched junction bases numbered 5, after V lost 4 bases and J lost 6 bases. The length of the CDR3 is 15 residues. The CDR3 coding sequence is TGCGCCAGCAGCCCGACTAGCGGGGGGTATGATACGCAGTATTTT. Amino acid sequence: CASSPTSGGYDTQYF.

V usage is TRBV11-2 and J usage is TRBJ2-7; TRBD1 matches at 9 bases. Looked up from germline, CDR1 is SGHAT and CDR2 is FQNNGV. V trimming: 5 bases; J trimming: 6 bases; junction bases outside the gene matches: 5. The CDR3 contains 13 residues. Here the CDR3 DNA reads TGTGCCAGCAGCCGGGACAGGGTCAGCGAGCAGTACTTC. Translated, it gives CASSRDRVSEQYF.

This sequence joins TRBV18 and TRBJ1-2; 12 nucleotides align to TRBD1. The germline V gene encodes CDR1 KGHSH and CDR2 LQKENI. The CDR3 spans 16 residues. V was clipped by 3 bases and J by 7 bases; unmatched bases: 9. The CDR3 here is CASSPRTGTGGFGYTF. The CDR3, as DNA: TGTGCCAGCTCACCGCGAACCGGGACAGGGGGCTTTGGCTACACCTTC.

The genes are TRBV30 and TRBJ2-6; D gene uncertain. Germline-derived CDR1 and CDR2 are GTSNPN and SVGIG (reference sequence). The V gene lost 0 bases and the J gene lost 5 bases, with 11 bases spanning the gap. This CDR3 has 15 amino acids. The CDR3 bases are TGTGCCTGGAGTGTTCTCCAGGCCAGGGCCAACGTCCTGACTTTC. It yields the protein CAWSVLQARANVLTF. Variable domain in full (rest from reference TRBV30 and TRBJ2-6): SQTIHQWPATLVQPVGSPLSLECTVEGTSNPNLYWYRQAAGRGLQLLFYSVGIGQISSEVPQNLSASRPQDRQFILSSKKLLLSDSGFYLCAWSVLQARANVLTFGAGSRLTVL.

The chain joins TRBV2 to TRBJ1-1; 9 bases are a match to TRBD1. The germline CDR1 and CDR2 sequences are SNHLY and FYNNEI. This CDR3 is 16 amino acids long. The V segment lost 8 bases and the J segment 4 bases; nucleotides outside the gene matches: 14. The CDR3 sequence is CASVRTGAFRSTEAFF. As DNA, the CDR3 is TGTGCCAGCGTACGGACAGGGGCTTTCCGTAGCACTGAAGCTTTCTTT.

V and J are TRBV9 and TRBJ1-2, with 10 nucleotides matching TRBD1. CDR3 length: 15 amino acids. Looked up from germline, CDR1 is SGDLS and CDR2 is YYNGEE. Trimming at V came to 3 bases and at J to 8 bases, leaving 10 bases not matched to a gene. In DNA, the CDR3 is TGTGCCAGCAGCGATTACCGGGACAGGGGATTCGGCTACACCTTC. This translates into CASSDYRDRGFGYTF.

The J gene is TRBJ1-2, the V gene TRBV2, with D perhaps matching TRBD1 (6 bases). Deletions cut 2 bases from V and 4 bases from J, with 20 bases between. The CDR3 sequence is 17 residues long. Per germline, CDR1 SNHLY and CDR2 FYNNEI. The CDR3 DNA follows: TGTGCCAGCAGTGAATCCCTCAGGGGCGGCCCCCTCTATGGCTACACCTTC. Translated: CASSESLRGGPLYGYTF.

This chain links TRBV2 with TRBJ1-6, with 10 bases fitting TRBD1. The V gene end was trimmed by 6 bases and the J gene end by 9 bases; junction bases not matched to a gene: 8. The CDR3 totals 15 residues. Germline loops: CDR1 SNHLY, CDR2 FYNNEI. CDR3 sequence (DNA): TGTGCCAGCAGCTCGGGACAGGGGCTCGGTTCACCCCTCCACTTT. Translating gives CASSSGQGLGSPLHF.

This clone was counted a single time. The chain joins TRBV28 to TRBJ2-2, with TRBD1 matching 7 bases. This CDR3 is built from 14 residues. Germline CDR1 reads MDHEN; CDR2 reads SYDVKM. Trimming at V came to 4 bases and at J to 13 bases, leaving 12 bases not matched to a gene. The CDR3 coding sequence is TGTGCCAGCAGTTCGGGACAGCCCGGCGGTGGGCTGTTTTTT. Amino acid sequence: CASSSGQPGGGLFF. The whole variable domain, remainder taken from reference TRBV28 and TRBJ2-2, is DVKVTQSSRYLVKRTGEKVFLECVQDMDHENMFWYRQDPGLGLRLIYFSYDVKMKEKGDIPEGYSVSREKKERFSLILESASTNQTSMYLCASSSGQPGGGLFFGEGSRLTVL.